This T cell receptor beta chain is from a study of CD8 T cells in ankylosing spondylitis. Study-wide points: Seemingly distinctive of ankylosing spondylitis blood was a TCR beta motif formed by eight highly homologous variants. Disease-linked clones, CD8+, were relatively rare in peripheral blood. Some motif variants had been reported before (in reactive arthritis synovial fluid and blood). Reportedly, matched ankylosing spondylitis synovial fluid was significantly enriched for disease-linked clones.

It was by quantitative 5'-RACE with molecular barcodes that TCR beta libraries were made. TCRdb recomputed calls from the 5' RACE reads with MiXCR, one row per CDR3 protein. The table includes 700,000 to 1,000,000 distinct CDR3 sequences, about 12% detected once. Germline V gene lookup returns CDR1 SGHDT and CDR2 YYEEEE. Trimming took off 4 bases at V and 1 base at J, with 14 bases between the two ends. The CDR3 totals 16 residues. There are a few counts of this clonotype. Its target is unknown. What was sequenced was blood, either unsorted or a sorted T cell fraction (not recorded which). The chain combines TRBV5-6 with TRBJ2-2, with a tentative D call TRBD2 (6 bases). The clonotype comes from a male donor with ankylosing spondylitis. The CDR3: CASSPGVALNTGELFF. The CDR3 DNA is TGTGCCAGCAGCCCGGGGGTGGCCCTGAACACCGGGGAGCTGTTTTTT.